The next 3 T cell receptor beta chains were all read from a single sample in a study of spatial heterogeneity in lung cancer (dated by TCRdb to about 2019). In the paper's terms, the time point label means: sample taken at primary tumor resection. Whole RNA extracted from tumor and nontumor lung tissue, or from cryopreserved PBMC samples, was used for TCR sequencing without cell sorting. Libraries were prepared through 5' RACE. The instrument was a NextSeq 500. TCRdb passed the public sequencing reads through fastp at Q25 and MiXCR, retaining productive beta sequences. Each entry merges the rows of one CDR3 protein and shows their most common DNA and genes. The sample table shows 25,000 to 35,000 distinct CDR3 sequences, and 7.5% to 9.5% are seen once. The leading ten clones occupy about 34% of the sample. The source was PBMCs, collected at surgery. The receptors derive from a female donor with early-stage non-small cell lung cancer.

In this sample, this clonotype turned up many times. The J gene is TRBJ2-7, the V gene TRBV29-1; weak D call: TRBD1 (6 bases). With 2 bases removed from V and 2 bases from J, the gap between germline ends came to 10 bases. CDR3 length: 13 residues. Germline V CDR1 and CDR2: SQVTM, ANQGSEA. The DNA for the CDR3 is TGCAGCGTTGAACTCGGACAGACCTACGAGCAGTACGTC. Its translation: CSVELGQTYEQYV.

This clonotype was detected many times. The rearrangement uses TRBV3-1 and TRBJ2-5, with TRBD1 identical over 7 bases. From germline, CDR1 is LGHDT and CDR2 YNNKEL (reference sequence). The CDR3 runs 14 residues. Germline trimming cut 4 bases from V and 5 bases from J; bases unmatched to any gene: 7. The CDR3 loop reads CASSPPTGLETQYF. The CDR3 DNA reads TGTGCCAGCAGCCCCCCGACAGGGTTGGAGACCCAGTACTTC.

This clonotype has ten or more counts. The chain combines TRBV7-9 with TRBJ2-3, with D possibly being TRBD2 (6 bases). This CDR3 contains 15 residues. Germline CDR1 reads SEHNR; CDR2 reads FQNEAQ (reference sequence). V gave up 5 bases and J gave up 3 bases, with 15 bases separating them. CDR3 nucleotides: TGTGCCAGCAGCCAAAGCGGGTTCGGGACAGATACGCAGTATTTT. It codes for CASSQSGFGTDTQYF.